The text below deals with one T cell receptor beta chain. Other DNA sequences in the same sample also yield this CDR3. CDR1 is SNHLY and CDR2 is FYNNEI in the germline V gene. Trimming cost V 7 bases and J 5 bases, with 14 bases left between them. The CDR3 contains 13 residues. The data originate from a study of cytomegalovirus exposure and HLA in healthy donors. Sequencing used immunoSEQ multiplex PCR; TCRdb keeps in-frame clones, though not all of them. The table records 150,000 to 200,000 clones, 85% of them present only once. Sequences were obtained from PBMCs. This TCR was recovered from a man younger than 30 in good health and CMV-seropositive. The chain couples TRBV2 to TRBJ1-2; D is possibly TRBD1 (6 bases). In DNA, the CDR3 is TGTGCCAGCACGCCACGCCAGGGGTATGGCTACACCTTC. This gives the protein CASTPRQGYGYTF.